The 20 T cell receptor beta chains below were found in one sample sequenced in a study of control samples from healthy donors and cancer patients. This table comes from immunoSEQ multiplex PCR, and its TCRdb copy is limited to in-frame clones, with some not included. The data hold 100,000 to 150,000 clones, with 93% observed a single time. Sequencing was carried out using PBMCs. The receptors here all came from a man aged 45-60 years with head and neck cancer.

The chain couples TRBV27 to TRBJ2-3, with TRBD2 as a possible D gene (5 bases). The CDR3 loop spans 14 amino acids. V lost 5 bases and J lost 0, with 9 bases in between. Per germline, CDR1 MNHEY and CDR2 SMNVEV (reference sequence). The CDR3 region is CASSLRTSTDTQYF. Here the CDR3 DNA reads TGTGCCAGCAGTCTCCGGACTAGCACAGATACGCAGTATTTT.

This clone appeared a single time. The genes are TRBV7-9 and TRBJ1-1; D is unclear. This CDR3 spans 12 amino acids. Trimming cost V 5 bases and J 3 bases, with 7 bases left between them. Germline V gene lookup returns CDR1 SEHNR and CDR2 FQNEAQ (reference sequence). The chain's CDR3 is CASSPQYTEAFF. CDR3 DNA sequence: TGTGCCAGCAGCCCACAGTACACTGAAGCTTTCTTT.

Concerning this clone itself: This sample also contains other DNA sequences that code for the same CDR3. V is TRBV5-5 and J is TRBJ1-4; D call uncertain. Trimming stripped 0 bases from V and 2 bases from J, with 5 bases between. This CDR3 has 14 amino acids. Germline CDR1 reads SGHKS; CDR2 reads YYEKEE (reference sequence). CDR3 sequence reads: CASSLGPTNEKLFF. The CDR3 DNA reads as TGTGCCAGCAGCTTGGGTCCCACTAATGAAAAACTGTTTTTT.

This clone has a single count. Other nucleotide sequences from this sample produce the same CDR3. This rearrangement joins TRBV28 to TRBJ2-3, with D possibly matching TRBD2 (5 bases). Germline CDR1 and CDR2: MDHEN and SYDVKM. With 4 bases removed from V and 6 bases from J, the gap between germline ends came to 5 bases. This CDR3 has 11 residues. In nucleotides, the CDR3 is TGTGCCAGCAGTTGGAGGGATACGCAGTATTTT. Its protein product is CASSWRDTQYF.

This clone was detected only once. The J gene is TRBJ2-2, the V gene TRBV6-5; D perhaps matches TRBD2 (6 bases). V was clipped by 6 bases and J by 1 base, with 12 bases between them. Germline loops: CDR1 MNHEY, CDR2 SVGAGI. This CDR3 spans 15 amino acids. The CDR3 loop reads CASSRFGGNTGELFF. The CDR3 bases are TGTGCCAGCAGCCGATTCGGGGGGAACACCGGGGAGCTGTTTTTT.

The chain links TRBV18 to TRBJ1-2, with a possible D match to TRBD1 (5 bases). This CDR3 comprises 14 residues. CDR1 KGHSH and CDR2 LQKENI come from the germline V gene. V lost 2 bases and J 8 bases, leaving 15 bases between the germline ends. CDR3 loop: CASSPDMGLRGYTF. In DNA form, the CDR3 reads TGTGCCAGCTCACCAGATATGGGGCTAAGGGGCTACACCTTC. Supplemented by reference TRBV18 and TRBJ1-2, the full variable domain reads NAGVMQNPRHLVRRRGQEARLRCSPMKGHSHVYWYRQLPEEGLKFMVYLQKENIIDESGMPKERFSAEFPKEGPSILRIQQVVRGDSAAYFCASSPDMGLRGYTFGSGTRLTVV.

The V gene is TRBV7-8, the J gene TRBJ1-5; 7 bases agree with TRBD1. The ends lost 4 bases at V and 8 bases at J; junction bases unmatched: 11. Germline V gene lookup returns CDR1 SGHVS and CDR2 FQNEAQ. This CDR3 comprises 15 residues. The CDR3 coding sequence is TGTGCCAGCAGCTGGGGGGCCAGGGGGGGGGAGCCCCAGCATTTT. It encodes CASSWGARGGEPQHF.

This clone was seen just once. The chain combines TRBV30 with TRBJ1-6; TRBD1 matches 7 bases. V trimming: 5 bases; J trimming: 8 bases; junction bases outside the gene matches: 6. Looked up from germline, CDR1 is GTSNPN and CDR2 is SVGIG (reference sequence). The CDR3 consists of 13 residues. CDR3 sequence (DNA): TGTGCCTGGGGGACAGAGAGATATTCACCCCTCCACTTT. Residues: CAWGTERYSPLHF. The whole variable domain, filled in from reference TRBV30 and TRBJ1-6, reads SQTIHQWPATLVQPVGSPLSLECTVEGTSNPNLYWYRQAAGRGLQLLFYSVGIGQISSEVPQNLSASRPQDRQFILSSKKLLLSDSGFYLCAWGTERYSPLHFGNGTRLTVT.

The chain couples TRBV5-1 to TRBJ2-2, with TRBD1 as a possible D gene (6 bases). The CDR3 totals 14 residues. The V end was cut by 0 bases, the J end by 5 bases, with 8 bases between. Per germline, CDR1 SGHRS and CDR2 YFSETQ. Here the CDR3 reads CASSLAGQTGELFF. The CDR3 DNA sequence: TGCGCCAGCAGCTTGGCTGGACAGACCGGGGAGCTGTTTTTT.

This clone has a single count. The V call is TRBV15, the J call TRBJ1-5; 9 nucleotides match TRBD1. The CDR3 has 13 residues. From germline, CDR1 is LNHNV and CDR2 YYDKDF (reference sequence). The V gene end was trimmed by 8 bases and the J gene end by 1 base; junction bases not matched to a gene: 0. The CDR3 is CATGQGSNQPQHF. The CDR3 DNA is TGTGCCACCGGACAGGGGAGCAATCAGCCCCAGCATTTT.

The rearrangement uses TRBV28 and TRBJ2-1, with D uncertain. Germline V gene sequence: CDR1 MDHEN, CDR2 SYDVKM. V was cut by 3 bases and J by 9 bases, with 9 bases left in between. This CDR3 has 12 residues. The CDR3 DNA is TGTGCCAGCAGTTTGTCCGGGTTTGAGCAGTTCTTC. As protein: CASSLSGFEQFF.

V and J are TRBV9 and TRBJ2-2, with TRBD2 matching 10 bases. This CDR3 comprises 16 residues. The V gene's germline CDR1 is SGDLS and CDR2 YYNGEE. The trim removed 0 bases at V and 6 bases at J, leaving 5 bases unmatched. In DNA, the CDR3 is TGTGCCAGCAGCGTAGACAGCGGGGGGGCCGCCGGGGAGCTGTTTTTT. The encoded protein is CASSVDSGGAAGELFF.

V and J are TRBV30 and TRBJ1-5; TRBD1 agrees at 8 bases. CDR1 and CDR2 from the germline V gene are GTSNPN and SVGIG (reference sequence). V was pared by 6 bases and J by 3 bases, with 7 bases of the junction left unmatched. The CDR3 sequence is 14 residues long. The CDR3 reads CACAQGEFNQPQHF. The CDR3 DNA is TGTGCCTGCGCACAGGGGGAATTCAATCAGCCCCAGCATTTT.

This clone was detected only once. The rearrangement uses TRBV12-3 or TRBV12-4 and TRBJ2-2; D unclear. V lost 3 bases and J lost 3, with 5 bases in between. This CDR3 region has 13 residues. The CDR3: CASSFYHTGELFF. For the CDR3, the DNA is TGTGCCAGCAGTTTTTACCACACCGGGGAGCTGTTTTTT.

The rearrangement joins TRBV4-3 to TRBJ2-3; TRBD1 matches 9 bases. The length of the CDR3 is 13 residues. Trimming removed 8 bases from V and 2 bases from J; junction bases left unmatched: 2. In germline, CDR1 is LGHNA, CDR2 YSLEER. CDR3 nucleotide sequence: TGCGCCAGCGGACAGGGGATCACAGATACGCAGTATTTT. This translates into CASGQGITDTQYF.

CDR3 in amino acids: CASSFSGGAGDTQYF. The CDR3 DNA reads TGTGCCAGCAGCTTCAGCGGGGGGGCAGGAGATACGCAGTATTTT. J is TRBJ2-3 and V is TRBV7-3; 10 positions match TRBD2. The V gene's germline CDR1 is SGHTA and CDR2 FQGTGA. The length of the CDR3 is 15 residues. Trimming at V came to 3 bases and at J to 5 bases, leaving 5 bases not matched to a gene.

The CDR3 sequence is CASSLNPSGGLANIQYF. CDR3 bases: TGTGCCAGCAGCTTAAACCCCTCCGGGGGGCTCGCGAACATTCAGTACTTC. This sequence joins TRBV13 and TRBJ2-4; D is possibly TRBD2 (7 bases). This CDR3 is 17 amino acids long. Germline lookup yields CDR1 PRHDT and CDR2 FYEKMQ (reference sequence). V lost 2 bases and J 7 bases, leaving 21 bases between the germline ends.

The V and J genes are TRBV7-2 and TRBJ1-1, with 9 bases that match TRBD1. This CDR3 is 13 amino acids long. In germline, CDR1 is SGHTA, CDR2 FQGNSA. V trimming: 3 bases; J trimming: 5 bases; junction bases outside the gene matches: 1. The CDR3 DNA is TGTGCCAGCAGCTTGGACAGGGGAACTGAAGCTTTCTTT. Protein sequence: CASSLDRGTEAFF. The entire variable domain, with the rest obtained from reference TRBV7-2 and TRBJ1-1, is as follows: GAGVSQSPSNKVTEKGKDVELRCDPISGHTALYWYRQSLGQGLEFLIYFQGNSAPDKSGLPSDRFSAERTGGSVSTLTIQRTQQEDSAVYLCASSLDRGTEAFFGQGTRLTVV.

In this sample, this clone turned up a few times. The rearrangement uses TRBV6-2 or TRBV6-3 and TRBJ1-5; D not certain. Germline V CDR1 and CDR2: MNHEY, SVGEGT. Trimming took 2 bases from V and 0 from J, leaving 5 bases between them. The length of the CDR3 is 14 residues. The CDR3 DNA follows: TGTGCCAGCAGTTACCCCTATAGCAATCAGCCCCAGCATTTT. It is translated as CASSYPYSNQPQHF.

CDR3 nucleotides: TGTGCCAGCAGCACCCGACAGGGACGTGGGACAGATACGCAGTATTTT. Protein sequence: CASSTRQGRGTDTQYF. This chain uses TRBV4-2 with TRBJ2-3; 7 bases are shared with TRBD1. CDR3 length: 16 residues. V dropped 5 bases and J dropped 3; count of bases not matched to a gene: 11. The germline V gene encodes CDR1 LGHNA and CDR2 YNFKEQ.